This T cell receptor (beta chain) is drawn from a study of cytotoxic CD8 clonotypes in ibrutinib-treated CLL. Across the whole study: In all, around 10 patients were relapsed/refractory, around 15 were treatment-naive and 17 were IGHV unmutated. Following treatment for a median around 11 months, range 6 to 36, response samples were then taken. Overall study results and limits: While tracking circulating CD8+ T-cell counts, baseline clonality exceeded that of age-matched healthy donors. Clonality rose at ibrutinib response and fell back toward baseline at progression.

The germline CDR1 and CDR2 sequences are SGHDN and FVKESK. The CDR3 has 14 residues. Trimming pared 0 bases from V and 10 bases from J, leaving 10 bases between. This table comes from immunoSEQ multiplex PCR, and its TCRdb copy is limited to in-frame clones, with some not included. The table lists approximately 47,000 clones, 57% of them singletons. This clone was observed a handful of times. Its target is not known. V is TRBV14 and J is TRBJ1-6, with unresolved D. This receptor was identified in a human donor with chronic lymphocytic leukemia. Sequenced here: PBMCs, sampled after 24 months of ibrutinib treatment. CDR3 nucleotide sequence: TGTGCCAGCAGCCAAGATTATATCAGCTCACCCCTCCACTTT. This sequence encodes CASSQDYISSPLHF.